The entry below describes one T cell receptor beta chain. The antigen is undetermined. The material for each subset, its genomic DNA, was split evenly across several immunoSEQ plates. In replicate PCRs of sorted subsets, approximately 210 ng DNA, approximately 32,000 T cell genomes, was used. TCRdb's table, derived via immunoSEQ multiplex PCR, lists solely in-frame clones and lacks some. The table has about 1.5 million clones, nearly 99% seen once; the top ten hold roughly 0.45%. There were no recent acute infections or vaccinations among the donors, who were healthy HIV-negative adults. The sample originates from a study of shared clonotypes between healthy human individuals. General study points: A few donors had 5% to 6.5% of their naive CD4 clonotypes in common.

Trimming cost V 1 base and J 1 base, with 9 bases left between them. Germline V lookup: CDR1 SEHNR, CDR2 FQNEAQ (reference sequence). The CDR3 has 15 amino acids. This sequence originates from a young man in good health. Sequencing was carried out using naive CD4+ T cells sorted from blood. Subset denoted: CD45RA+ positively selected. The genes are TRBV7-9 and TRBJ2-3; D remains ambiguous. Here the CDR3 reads CASSLDPGRTDTQYF. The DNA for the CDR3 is TGTGCCAGCAGCTTAGACCCGGGTCGCACAGATACGCAGTATTTT.